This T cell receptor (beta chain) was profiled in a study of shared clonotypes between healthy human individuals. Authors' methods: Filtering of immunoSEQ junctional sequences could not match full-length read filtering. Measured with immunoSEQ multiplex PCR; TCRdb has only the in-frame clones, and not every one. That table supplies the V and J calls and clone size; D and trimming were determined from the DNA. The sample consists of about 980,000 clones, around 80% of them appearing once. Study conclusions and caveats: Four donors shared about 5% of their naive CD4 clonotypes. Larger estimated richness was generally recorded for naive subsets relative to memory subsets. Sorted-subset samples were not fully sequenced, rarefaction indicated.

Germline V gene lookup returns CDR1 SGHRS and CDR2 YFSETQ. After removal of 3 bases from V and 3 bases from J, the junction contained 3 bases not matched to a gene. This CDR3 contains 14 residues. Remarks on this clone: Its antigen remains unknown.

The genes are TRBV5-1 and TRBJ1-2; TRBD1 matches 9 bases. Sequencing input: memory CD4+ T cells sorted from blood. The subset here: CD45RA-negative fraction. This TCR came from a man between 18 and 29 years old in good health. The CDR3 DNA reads TGCGCCAGCAGCTCCGGACAGGGGCACTATGGCTACACCTTC. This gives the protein CASSSGQGHYGYTF.